These T cell receptor beta chains were read from a single sample in a study of T cell responses to AZD1222 COVID-19 vaccine. Libraries were prepared by immunoSEQ multiplex PCR; TCRdb keeps only in-frame clonotypes and omits some of them. This table has 140,000 to 150,000 clones, around 93% appearing once. The material was peripheral blood, obtained 28 days after the second AZD1222 dose. All receptors come from an adult who received the AZD1222 COVID-19 vaccine. The CDR3 runs from the conserved cysteine through the conserved F or W. D genes are given only for firm matches. Clone size appears in some rows only: once, few, many, or a class for an expanded clone.

abundance: .
j_gene: TRBJ2-7
d_gene: TRBD2
v_gene: TRBV3-1/TRBV3-2
CDR3aa: CASSQIAGSVYEQYF
CDR3nt: TGTGCCAGCAGCCAAATAGCGGGTTCCGTTTACGAGCAGTACTTC

abundance: .
j_gene: TRBJ1-2
d_gene: TRBD1
v_gene: TRBV6-5
CDR3aa: CASRTQGAHYGYTF
CDR3nt: TGTGCCAGCAGAACGCAGGGGGCACACTATGGCTACACCTTC

abundance: few
j_gene: TRBJ2-7
d_gene: .
v_gene: TRBV10-3
CDR3aa: CAINQGPTYEQYF
CDR3nt: TGTGCCATCAACCAGGGACCAACCTACGAGCAGTACTTC

abundance: .
j_gene: TRBJ1-2
d_gene: .
v_gene: TRBV12-3/TRBV12-4
CDR3aa: CASSVQAGYTF
CDR3nt: TGTGCCAGCAGTGTCCAGGCCGGCTACACCTTC

abundance: .
j_gene: TRBJ1-2
d_gene: .
v_gene: TRBV27
CDR3aa: CASSLRESYGYTF
CDR3nt: TGTGCCAGCAGTTTGCGCGAGTCCTATGGCTACACCTTC

abundance: .
j_gene: TRBJ1-2
d_gene: TRBD1
v_gene: TRBV9
CDR3aa: CASSVVQGAYGYTF
CDR3nt: TGTGCCAGCAGCGTAGTGCAGGGGGCCTATGGCTACACCTTC

abundance: .
j_gene: TRBJ2-1
d_gene: .
v_gene: TRBV24-1
CDR3aa: CATSDPKTPRSGNEQFF
CDR3nt: TGTGCCACCAGTGATCCCAAGACTCCCCGAAGTGGGAATGAGCAGTTCTTC

abundance: .
j_gene: TRBJ1-2
d_gene: .
v_gene: TRBV5-1
CDR3aa: CASSSQPLASSYGYTF
CDR3nt: TGCGCCAGCAGCTCCCAACCTTTAGCCTCAAGTTATGGCTACACCTTC

abundance: .
j_gene: TRBJ2-6
d_gene: .
v_gene: TRBV19
CDR3aa: CASSILEGAPGANVLTF
CDR3nt: TGTGCCAGTAGTATATTGGAGGGGGCTCCTGGGGCCAACGTCCTGACTTTC

abundance: .
j_gene: TRBJ2-1
d_gene: TRBD2
v_gene: TRBV27
CDR3aa: CASSLSSGAPYNEQFF
CDR3nt: TGTGCCAGCAGTTTGTCGAGCGGGGCCCCCTACAATGAGCAGTTCTTC

abundance: .
j_gene: TRBJ1-1
d_gene: .
v_gene: TRBV30
CDR3aa: CAWSVVGNTEAFF
CDR3nt: TGTGCCTGGAGTGTCGTTGGGAACACTGAAGCTTTCTTT

abundance: .
j_gene: TRBJ1-1
d_gene: .
v_gene: TRBV10-3
CDR3aa: CAISEWWRGSMNTEAFF
CDR3nt: TGTGCCATCAGTGAGTGGTGGCGGGGGTCGATGAACACTGAAGCTTTCTTT

abundance: .
j_gene: TRBJ1-3
d_gene: .
v_gene: TRBV30
CDR3aa: CAWSPRRYSGNTIYF
CDR3nt: TGTGCCTGGAGCCCCCGGCGTTACTCTGGAAACACCATATATTTT

abundance: .
j_gene: TRBJ1-2
d_gene: .
v_gene: TRBV2
CDR3aa: CASNLGLNNYGYTF
CDR3nt: TGTGCCAGCAACCTTGGACTCAATAACTATGGCTACACCTTC

abundance: once
j_gene: TRBJ2-5
d_gene: .
v_gene: TRBV7-8
CDR3aa: CASSVRWGRETQYF
CDR3nt: TGTGCCAGCAGCGTACGGTGGGGTCGAGAGACCCAGTACTTC

abundance: .
j_gene: TRBJ1-2
d_gene: .
v_gene: TRBV6-5
CDR3aa: CASSYSATGGYTF
CDR3nt: TGTGCCAGCAGTTACTCGGCTACGGGGGGCTACACCTTC

abundance: .
j_gene: TRBJ2-2
d_gene: .
v_gene: TRBV11-3
CDR3aa: CASSGTQVGELFF
CDR3nt: TGTGCCAGCTCCGGGACCCAAGTCGGGGAGCTGTTTTTT

abundance: .
j_gene: TRBJ1-2
d_gene: .
v_gene: TRBV7-2
CDR3aa: CASSLDRASNYGYTF
CDR3nt: TGTGCCAGCAGCTTAGATAGGGCATCTAACTATGGCTACACCTTC

abundance: .
j_gene: TRBJ1-2
d_gene: TRBD1
v_gene: TRBV18
CDR3aa: CASSPYGQGNYGYTF
CDR3nt: TGTGCCAGCTCACCCTATGGACAGGGCAACTATGGCTACACCTTC

abundance: .
j_gene: TRBJ2-2
d_gene: .
v_gene: TRBV2
CDR3aa: CASGGGWTGELFF
CDR3nt: TGTGCCAGCGGAGGGGGCTGGACCGGGGAGCTGTTTTTT

abundance: few
j_gene: TRBJ1-4
d_gene: TRBD1
v_gene: TRBV7-9
CDR3aa: CASSNQGQGDGKLFF
CDR3nt: TGTGCCAGCAGTAATCAGGGACAGGGCGATGGAAAACTGTTTTTT

abundance: .
j_gene: TRBJ1-3
d_gene: .
v_gene: TRBV5-1
CDR3aa: CATSESPFSGNTIYF
CDR3nt: TGCGCCACCTCGGAGAGCCCGTTCTCTGGAAACACCATATATTTT

abundance: .
j_gene: TRBJ2-5
d_gene: TRBD1
v_gene: TRBV9
CDR3aa: CASSVGTGVTQETQYF
CDR3nt: TGTGCCAGCAGCGTAGGAACAGGGGTAACGCAAGAGACCCAGTACTTC

abundance: .
j_gene: TRBJ2-2
d_gene: TRBD1
v_gene: TRBV7-2
CDR3aa: CASSRPTGTNTGELFF
CDR3nt: TGTGCCAGCAGCCGCCCGACAGGGACGAACACCGGGGAGCTGTTTTTT

abundance: .
j_gene: TRBJ1-2
d_gene: .
v_gene: TRBV30
CDR3aa: CAWSVEANYGYTF
CDR3nt: TGTGCCTGGAGTGTAGAAGCTAACTATGGCTACACCTTC

abundance: once
j_gene: TRBJ1-2
d_gene: .
v_gene: TRBV7-2
CDR3aa: CASSSVVFDYGYTF
CDR3nt: TGTGCCAGCAGCTCGGTAGTTTTCGACTATGGCTACACCTTC

abundance: .
j_gene: TRBJ1-6
d_gene: .
v_gene: TRBV27
CDR3aa: CASGLLGTLNSPLHF
CDR3nt: TGTGCCAGCGGCTTGCTCGGGACTCTTAATTCACCCCTCCACTTT

abundance: .
j_gene: TRBJ1-1
d_gene: .
v_gene: TRBV6-1
CDR3aa: CASSEDGPEAFF
CDR3nt: TGTGCCAGCAGTGAAGACGGGCCTGAAGCTTTCTTT

abundance: .
j_gene: TRBJ1-4
d_gene: .
v_gene: TRBV6-2/TRBV6-3
CDR3aa: CASSGTLRNEKLFF
CDR3nt: TGTGCCAGCAGCGGGACATTGCGGAATGAAAAACTGTTTTTT

abundance: once
j_gene: TRBJ2-7
d_gene: TRBD2
v_gene: TRBV27
CDR3aa: CASSWGLAGDPSREQYF
CDR3nt: TGTGCCAGCAGCTGGGGACTAGCGGGGGATCCCTCGCGCGAGCAGTACTTC

abundance: .
j_gene: TRBJ1-3
d_gene: .
v_gene: TRBV3-1/TRBV3-2
CDR3aa: CASSHPDGRSGNTIYF
CDR3nt: TGTGCCAGCAGCCATCCGGACGGGAGATCTGGAAACACCATATATTTT

abundance: .
j_gene: TRBJ2-7
d_gene: .
v_gene: TRBV12-1
CDR3aa: CASSPSDPGLAGGPVGEQYF
CDR3nt: TGTGCCAGCAGCCCTTCAGACCCGGGACTAGCGGGAGGGCCGGTAGGGGAGCAGTACTTC

abundance: .
j_gene: TRBJ1-1
d_gene: TRBD1
v_gene: TRBV11-1
CDR3aa: CASSLGTGSTEAFF
CDR3nt: TGTGCCAGCAGCTTAGGGACAGGGAGCACTGAAGCTTTCTTT

abundance: .
j_gene: TRBJ1-5
d_gene: .
v_gene: TRBV24-1
CDR3aa: CATSDFSGGGNQPQHF
CDR3nt: TGTGCCACCAGTGATTTTTCGGGGGGTGGCAATCAGCCCCAGCATTTT

abundance: .
j_gene: TRBJ2-4
d_gene: .
v_gene: TRBV4-1
CDR3aa: CASSQGGLPRDIQYF
CDR3nt: TGCGCCAGCAGCCAAGGTGGACTACCCCGGGACATTCAGTACTTC

abundance: .
j_gene: TRBJ1-2
d_gene: .
v_gene: TRBV2
CDR3aa: CASRINGGLWGYTF
CDR3nt: TGTGCCAGCAGGATAAATGGGGGTTTGTGGGGCTACACCTTC

abundance: .
j_gene: TRBJ2-5
d_gene: .
v_gene: TRBV2
CDR3aa: CASSETFETQYF
CDR3nt: TGTGCCAGCAGCGAGACCTTTGAGACCCAGTACTTC

abundance: .
j_gene: TRBJ1-1
d_gene: .
v_gene: TRBV7-2
CDR3aa: CASSLGFRTEAFF
CDR3nt: TGTGCCAGCAGCTTAGGTTTTCGCACTGAAGCTTTCTTT

abundance: .
j_gene: TRBJ2-4
d_gene: TRBD2
v_gene: TRBV6-1
CDR3aa: CASSEVGGDIQYF
CDR3nt: TGTGCCAGCAGTGAAGTGGGGGGGGACATTCAGTACTTC

abundance: .
j_gene: TRBJ2-2
d_gene: .
v_gene: TRBV19
CDR3aa: CASRAGLTGELFF
CDR3nt: TGTGCCAGTAGGGCGGGACTCACCGGGGAGCTGTTTTTT

abundance: .
j_gene: TRBJ1-6
d_gene: TRBD1
v_gene: TRBV4-3
CDR3aa: CASSQAGQANSPLHF
CDR3nt: TGCGCCAGCAGCCAAGCGGGACAGGCTAATTCACCCCTCCACTTT

abundance: .
j_gene: TRBJ2-3
d_gene: TRBD2
v_gene: TRBV5-6
CDR3aa: CASSLVGREVSTDTQYF
CDR3nt: TGTGCCAGCAGCTTGGTGGGACGGGAGGTCAGCACAGATACGCAGTATTTT

abundance: .
j_gene: TRBJ2-1
d_gene: .
v_gene: TRBV6-6
CDR3aa: CASSSGENEQFF
CDR3nt: TGTGCCAGCAGTTCTGGGGAGAATGAGCAGTTCTTC

abundance: few
j_gene: TRBJ2-1
d_gene: TRBD2
v_gene: TRBV6-2/TRBV6-3
CDR3aa: CASSSNSGSGGNEQFF
CDR3nt: TGTGCCAGCAGTTCAAATAGCGGGAGCGGTGGCAATGAGCAGTTCTTC

abundance: .
j_gene: TRBJ1-5
d_gene: .
v_gene: TRBV19
CDR3aa: CASSSLQDQPQHF
CDR3nt: TGTGCCAGTTCCAGCCTACAGGATCAGCCCCAGCATTTT

abundance: .
j_gene: TRBJ1-2
d_gene: .
v_gene: TRBV2
CDR3aa: CASRQLLYGYTF
CDR3nt: TGTGCCAGCAGGCAGCTCCTCTATGGCTACACCTTC

abundance: .
j_gene: TRBJ2-7
d_gene: .
v_gene: TRBV11-3
CDR3aa: CASSLPGTGSYEQYF
CDR3nt: TGTGCCAGCAGCTTACCCGGGACTGGCTCCTACGAGCAGTACTTC

abundance: .
j_gene: TRBJ2-2
d_gene: TRBD1
v_gene: TRBV30
CDR3aa: CAWLLYRGTGELFF
CDR3nt: TGTGCCTGGCTACTTTACAGGGGCACCGGGGAGCTGTTTTTT

abundance: few
j_gene: TRBJ1-2
d_gene: TRBD1
v_gene: TRBV19
CDR3aa: CASSKQGSYYGYTF
CDR3nt: TGTGCCAGTAGCAAACAGGGGTCTTACTATGGCTACACCTTC

abundance: .
j_gene: TRBJ1-2
d_gene: .
v_gene: TRBV9
CDR3aa: CASSVRAGMGGYTF
CDR3nt: TGTGCCAGCAGCGTAAGGGCAGGGATGGGTGGCTACACCTTC

abundance: .
j_gene: TRBJ1-1
d_gene: .
v_gene: TRBV4-1
CDR3aa: CASSQDRFMNTEAFF
CDR3nt: TGCGCCAGCAGCCAAGATAGGTTTATGAACACTGAAGCTTTCTTT

abundance: .
j_gene: TRBJ1-5
d_gene: TRBD1
v_gene: TRBV10-3
CDR3aa: CAISEPGQGPGAQHF
CDR3nt: TGTGCCATCAGTGAGCCGGGACAGGGACCGGGGGCCCAGCATTTT